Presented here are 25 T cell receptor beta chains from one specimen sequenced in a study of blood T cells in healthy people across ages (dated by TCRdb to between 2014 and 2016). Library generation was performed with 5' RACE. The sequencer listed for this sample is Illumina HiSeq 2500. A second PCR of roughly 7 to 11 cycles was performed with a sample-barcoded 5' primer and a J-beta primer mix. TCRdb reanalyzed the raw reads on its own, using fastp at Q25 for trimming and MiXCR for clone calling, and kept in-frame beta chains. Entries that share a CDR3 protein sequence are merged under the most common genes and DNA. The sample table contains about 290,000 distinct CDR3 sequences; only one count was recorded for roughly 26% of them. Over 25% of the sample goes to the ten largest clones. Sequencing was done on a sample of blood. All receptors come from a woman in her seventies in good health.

CDR3 bases: TGCGCCAGCAGTCAGGACAGGTGGACCCAGTACTTC. This gives the protein CASSQDRWTQYF. V is TRBV5-1 and J is TRBJ2-5; the match to TRBD1 covers 7 bases. The CDR3 is 12 amino acids. Trimming at V came to 5 bases and at J to 7 bases, leaving 5 bases not matched to a gene. Germline assignment: CDR1 SGHRS and CDR2 YFSETQ.

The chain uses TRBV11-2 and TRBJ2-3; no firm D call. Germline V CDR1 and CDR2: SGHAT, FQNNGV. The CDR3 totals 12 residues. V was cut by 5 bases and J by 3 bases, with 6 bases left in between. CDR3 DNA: TGTGCCAGCAGCCCGTGGACAGATACGCAGTATTTT. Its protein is CASSPWTDTQYF.

Here the CDR3 DNA reads TGTGCCAGCAGTCACACACCTTTTGCAGATACGCAGTATTTT. Its protein is CASSHTPFADTQYF. The chain employs TRBV27 and TRBJ2-3; D gene unclear. The CDR3 is 14 amino acids. The V and J ends lost 5 bases and 4 bases respectively, with 13 bases between them. Germline assignment: CDR1 MNHEY and CDR2 SMNVEV (reference sequence).

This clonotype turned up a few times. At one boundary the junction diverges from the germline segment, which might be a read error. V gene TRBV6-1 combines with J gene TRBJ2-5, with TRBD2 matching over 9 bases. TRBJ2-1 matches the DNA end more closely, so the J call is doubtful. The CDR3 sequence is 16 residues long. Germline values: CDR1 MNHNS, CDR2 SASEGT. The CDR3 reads CASTRGLAGISNGQFF. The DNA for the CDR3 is TGTGCCAGCACCCGGGGGCTAGCGGGGATTTCCAATGGGCAGTTCTTC.

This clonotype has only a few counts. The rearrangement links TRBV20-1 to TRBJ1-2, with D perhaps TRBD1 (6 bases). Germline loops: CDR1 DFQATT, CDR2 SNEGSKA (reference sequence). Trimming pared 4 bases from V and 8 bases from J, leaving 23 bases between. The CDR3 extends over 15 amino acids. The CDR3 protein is CSATTGQPSSRGYTF. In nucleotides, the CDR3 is TGCAGTGCTACTACTGGACAGCCCTCAAGCAGGGGCTACACCTTC.

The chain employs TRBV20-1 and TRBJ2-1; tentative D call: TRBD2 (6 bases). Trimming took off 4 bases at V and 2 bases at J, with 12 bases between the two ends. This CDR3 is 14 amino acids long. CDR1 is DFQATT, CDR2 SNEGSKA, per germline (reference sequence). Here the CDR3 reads CSATRGGPYNEQFF. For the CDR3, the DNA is TGCAGTGCTACTCGGGGAGGCCCCTACAATGAGCAGTTCTTC.

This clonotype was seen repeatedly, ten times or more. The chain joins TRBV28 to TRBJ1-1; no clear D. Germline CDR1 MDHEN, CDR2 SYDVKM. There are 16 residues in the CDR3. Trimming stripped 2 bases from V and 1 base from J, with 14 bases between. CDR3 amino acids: CASSLRLRKGNTEAFF. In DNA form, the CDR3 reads TGTGCCAGCAGTTTAAGGCTACGCAAAGGGAACACTGAAGCTTTCTTT.

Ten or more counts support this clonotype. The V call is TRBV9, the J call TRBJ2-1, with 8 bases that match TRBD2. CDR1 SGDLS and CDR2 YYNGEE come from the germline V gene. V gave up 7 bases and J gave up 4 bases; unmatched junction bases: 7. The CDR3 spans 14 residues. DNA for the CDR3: TGTGCCAGCTCCAGGGCGGGAGGATACAATGAGCAGTTCTTC. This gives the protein CASSRAGGYNEQFF.

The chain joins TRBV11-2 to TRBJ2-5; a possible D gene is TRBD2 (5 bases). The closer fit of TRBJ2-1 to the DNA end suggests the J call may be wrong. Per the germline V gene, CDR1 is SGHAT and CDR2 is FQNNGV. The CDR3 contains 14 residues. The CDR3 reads CASSKGGSYNEQFF. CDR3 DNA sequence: TGTGCCAGCAGCAAAGGTGGGAGTTACAATGAGCAGTTCTTC.

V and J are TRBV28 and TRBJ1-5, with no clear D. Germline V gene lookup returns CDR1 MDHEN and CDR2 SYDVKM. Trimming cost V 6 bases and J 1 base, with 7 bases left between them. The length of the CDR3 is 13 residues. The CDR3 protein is CASRRLSNQPQHF. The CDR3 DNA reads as TGTGCCAGCAGGAGGCTCAGCAATCAGCCCCAGCATTTT.

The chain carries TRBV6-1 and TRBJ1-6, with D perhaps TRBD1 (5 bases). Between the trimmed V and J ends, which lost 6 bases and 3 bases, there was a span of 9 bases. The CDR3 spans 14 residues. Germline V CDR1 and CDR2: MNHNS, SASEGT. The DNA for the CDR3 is TGTGCCAGCAGCCGGGACGTCTATAATTCACCCCTCCACTTT. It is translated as CASSRDVYNSPLHF.

CDR3 nucleotide sequence: TGCGCCAGCAGCTCAACGGACGGAGGGGTCCACGAGCAGTACTTC. Protein: CASSSTDGGVHEQYF. V usage is TRBV5-1 and J usage is TRBJ2-7; D perhaps matches TRBD2 (6 bases). CDR1 and CDR2 from the germline V gene are SGHRS and YFSETQ. Deletions cut 3 bases from V and 5 bases from J, with 18 bases between. This CDR3 has 15 residues.

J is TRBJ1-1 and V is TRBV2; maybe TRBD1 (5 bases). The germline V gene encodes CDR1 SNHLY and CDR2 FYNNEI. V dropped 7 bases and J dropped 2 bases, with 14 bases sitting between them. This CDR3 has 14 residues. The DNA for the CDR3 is TGTGCCAGCACACCAGGGATGACTAACACTGAAGCTTTCTTT. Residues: CASTPGMTNTEAFF.

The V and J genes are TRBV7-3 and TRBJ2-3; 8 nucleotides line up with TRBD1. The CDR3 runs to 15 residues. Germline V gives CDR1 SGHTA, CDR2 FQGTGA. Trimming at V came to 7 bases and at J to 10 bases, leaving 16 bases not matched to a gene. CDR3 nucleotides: TGTGCCAGCACCATCGGACAGGGCGCGGAAGGGGCGCAGTATTTT. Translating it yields CASTIGQGAEGAQYF.

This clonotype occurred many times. In nucleotides, the CDR3 is TGCAGCGTTGTGGGCTACAGGGAGGGTCGGGACAATGAGCAGTTCTTC. This translates into CSVVGYREGRDNEQFF. The genes are TRBV29-1 and TRBJ2-1; TRBD2 is a possible D gene (7 bases). Germline values: CDR1 SQVTM, CDR2 ANQGSEA. The CDR3 runs 16 residues. V was clipped by 4 bases and J by 5 bases, with 21 bases between them.

The CDR3 reads CSVYDGSYGYTF. The CDR3 coding sequence is TGCAGCGTTTATGACGGGAGCTATGGCTACACCTTC. V gene TRBV29-1 combines with J gene TRBJ1-2; D not resolved. Germline CDR1 SQVTM, CDR2 ANQGSEA. V lost 5 bases and J 4 bases, leaving 11 bases between the germline ends. The CDR3 sequence is 12 residues long.

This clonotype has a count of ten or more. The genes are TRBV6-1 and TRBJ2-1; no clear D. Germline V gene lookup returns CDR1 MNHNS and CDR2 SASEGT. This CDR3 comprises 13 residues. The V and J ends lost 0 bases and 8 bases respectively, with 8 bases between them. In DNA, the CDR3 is TGTGCCAGCAGTGAAGCGCAGTGGCATGAGCAGTTCTTC. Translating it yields CASSEAQWHEQFF.

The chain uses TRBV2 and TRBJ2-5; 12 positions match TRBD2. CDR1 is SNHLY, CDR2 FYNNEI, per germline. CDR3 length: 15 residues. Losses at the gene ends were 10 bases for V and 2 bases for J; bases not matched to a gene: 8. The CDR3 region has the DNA TGTGCCACTCGACTAGCGGGAGTGGAACAAGAGACCCAGTACTTC. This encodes CATRLAGVEQETQYF.

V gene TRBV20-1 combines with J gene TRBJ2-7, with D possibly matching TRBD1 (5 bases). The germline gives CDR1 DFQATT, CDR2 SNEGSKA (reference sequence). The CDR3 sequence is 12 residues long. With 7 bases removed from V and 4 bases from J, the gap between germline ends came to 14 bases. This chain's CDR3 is CSVRGSKYEQYF. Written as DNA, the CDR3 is TGCAGTGTTAGGGGTTCGAAGTACGAGCAGTACTTC.

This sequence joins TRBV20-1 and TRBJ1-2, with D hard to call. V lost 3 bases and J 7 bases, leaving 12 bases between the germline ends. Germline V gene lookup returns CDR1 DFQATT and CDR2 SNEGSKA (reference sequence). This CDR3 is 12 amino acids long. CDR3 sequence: CSARVPPTGYTF. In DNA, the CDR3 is TGCAGTGCTAGGGTCCCACCTACTGGCTACACCTTC.

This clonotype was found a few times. Written as DNA, the CDR3 is TGCAGTGCTAGAGATCCAAGGAGCTCCAGAGGCTACGAGCAGTACTTC. Its translation: CSARDPRSSRGYEQYF. The gene calls are TRBV20-1 and TRBJ2-1, with unresolved D. With the DNA end fitting TRBJ2-7 better, the J assignment may be wrong. The germline gives CDR1 DFQATT, CDR2 SNEGSKA (reference sequence). The CDR3 extends over 16 amino acids.

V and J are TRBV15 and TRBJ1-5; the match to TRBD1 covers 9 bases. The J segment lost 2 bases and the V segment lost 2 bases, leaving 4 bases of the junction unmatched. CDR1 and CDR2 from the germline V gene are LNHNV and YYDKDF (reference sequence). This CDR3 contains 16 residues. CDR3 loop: CATSRLRTGGNQPQHF. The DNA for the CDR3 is TGTGCCACCAGCAGATTAAGGACAGGGGGCAATCAGCCCCAGCATTTT. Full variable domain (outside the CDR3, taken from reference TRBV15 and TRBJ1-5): DAMVIQNPRYQVTQFGKPVTLSCSQTLNHNVMYWYQQKSSQAPKLLFHYYDKDFNNEADTPDNFQSRRPNTSFCFLDIRSPGLGDTAMYLCATSRLRTGGNQPQHFGDGTRLSIL.

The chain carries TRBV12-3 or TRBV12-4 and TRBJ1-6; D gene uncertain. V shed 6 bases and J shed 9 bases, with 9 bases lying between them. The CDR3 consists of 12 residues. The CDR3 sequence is CASRGWGSPLHF. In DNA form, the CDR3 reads TGTGCCAGCAGGGGATGGGGTTCACCCCTCCACTTT.

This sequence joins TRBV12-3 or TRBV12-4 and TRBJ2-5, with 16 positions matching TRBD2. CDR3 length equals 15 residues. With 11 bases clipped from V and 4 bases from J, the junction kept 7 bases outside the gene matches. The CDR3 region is CACKGTSGRGETQYF. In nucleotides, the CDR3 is TGTGCCTGCAAAGGGACTAGCGGGAGGGGAGAGACCCAGTACTTC.

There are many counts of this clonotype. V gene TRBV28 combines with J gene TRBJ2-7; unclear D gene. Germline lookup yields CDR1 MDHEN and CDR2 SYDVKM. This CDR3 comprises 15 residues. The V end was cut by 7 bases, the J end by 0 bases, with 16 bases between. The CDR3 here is CASTHLESSSYEQYF. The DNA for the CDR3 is TGTGCCAGCACCCACCTAGAGTCGAGCTCCTACGAGCAGTACTTC.